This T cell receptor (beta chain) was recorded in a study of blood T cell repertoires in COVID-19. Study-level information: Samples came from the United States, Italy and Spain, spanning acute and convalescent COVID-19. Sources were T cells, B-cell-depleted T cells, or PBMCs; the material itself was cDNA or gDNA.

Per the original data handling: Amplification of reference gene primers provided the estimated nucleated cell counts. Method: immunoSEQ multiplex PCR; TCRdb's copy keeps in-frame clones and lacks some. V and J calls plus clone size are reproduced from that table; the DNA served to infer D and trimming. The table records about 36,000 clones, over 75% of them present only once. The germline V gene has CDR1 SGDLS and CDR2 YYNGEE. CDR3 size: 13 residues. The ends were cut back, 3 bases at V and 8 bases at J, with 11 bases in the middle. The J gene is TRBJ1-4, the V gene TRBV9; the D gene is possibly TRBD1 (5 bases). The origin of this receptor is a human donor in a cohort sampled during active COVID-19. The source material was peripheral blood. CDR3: CASSGVPGEKLFF. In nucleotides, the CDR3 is TGTGCCAGCAGCGGGGTACCAGGGGAAAAACTGTTTTTT.